This TCR beta chain is drawn from a study of cytomegalovirus exposure and HLA in healthy donors. Study observations and caveats: A link between a missense DCLRE1C variant and TCR beta V- and J-gene trimming emerged from a later analysis. CMV serostatus was the sole immune exposure data available. Some V segments, TRBV6-2 and TRBV6-3 among them, were indistinguishable and were therefore excluded. According to the study, 160 or so TCR beta chains were cytomegalovirus-associated.

As to this clone: The antigen remains unidentified.

There are 17 residues in the CDR3. The V gene end was trimmed by 2 bases and the J gene end by 3 bases; junction bases not matched to a gene: 2. CDR1 and CDR2 (germline): KGHSH, LQKENI. PCR employed 60 Vbeta and 13 Jbeta primers. Sequenced by immunoSEQ multiplex PCR; TCRdb stores in-frame clones only, minus some. The sample consists of roughly 92,000 clones, 80% of them appearing once. The TCR comes from a man between 50 and 59 years old in good health and CMV-seropositive. Sequencing was carried out using PBMCs. The chain recombines TRBV18 with TRBJ2-2; 14 bases line up with TRBD2. CDR3 protein: CASSPRGLAGDTGELFF. For the CDR3, the DNA is TGTGCCAGCTCACCAAGGGGACTAGCGGGAGACACCGGGGAGCTGTTTTTT.